This TCR beta chain was identified in a study of T-cell reconstitution after alpha-beta-depleted transplantation in children. CDR1 and CDR2 (germline): GTSNPN, SVGIG (reference sequence). The CDR3 consists of 13 residues. V dropped 2 bases and J dropped 8 bases, with 10 bases sitting between them. Using unique molecular identifiers, the investigators prepared the TCRbeta library. TCRdb analysed the PCR reads with MiXCR anew, one entry per CDR3 protein. The sample lists a few hundred thousand distinct CDR3 sequences, about 14% occurring once. Notes on this clonotype: Here the CDR3 omits its conserved ending phenylalanine or tryptophan, so a read error is the likely source.

This chain links TRBV30 with TRBJ1-6; D gene ambiguous. This TCR came from a human donor who donated a stem cell graft to a child with Fanconi anemia. The sample here was PBMCs, taken from the stem cell graft. The CDR3 bases are TGTGCCTGGAGTTGGGGTACAGATTCACCCCTCCACTCT. It is translated as CAWSWGTDSPLHS.